The next 22 T cell receptor beta chains were all read from a single sample in a study of identical twins. TCRdb redid the calling of the 5' RACE reads with MiXCR, one entry per CDR3 protein. The sample has 410,000 or so distinct CDR3 sequences; about a fifth are singletons. Sequenced input: naive T cells sorted from blood. These receptors originate from a man aged 45-65 years in good health.

V usage is TRBV24-1 and J usage is TRBJ1-2; D is undetermined. Germline CDR1 is KGHDR and CDR2 is SFDVKD. This CDR3 comprises 16 residues. Trimming cost V 5 bases and J 3 bases, with 18 bases left between them. The CDR3 region has the DNA TGTGCCACCAGTGGTGCCCCGGGCTCTGAGGACTATGGCTACACCTTC. The encoded protein is CATSGAPGSEDYGYTF.

This clonotype was observed a handful of times. The V call is TRBV10-3, the J call TRBJ2-3, with D maybe TRBD1 (8 bases). Germline CDR1 reads ENHRY; CDR2 reads SYGVKD. The V gene lost 8 bases and the J gene lost 0 bases, with 21 bases spanning the gap. This CDR3 is built from 17 residues. The chain's CDR3 is CAILEPDREGSTDTQYF. In DNA form, the CDR3 reads TGTGCCATCCTGGAGCCGGACAGGGAGGGGAGCACAGATACGCAGTATTTT.

The table lists this clonotype with many counts. The CDR3, as DNA: TGTGCCACCAGTGGAAGGGGCAGGTTCAGCAATGAGCAGTTCTTC. Translated, it gives CATSGRGRFSNEQFF. The chain carries TRBV24-1 and TRBJ2-1, with D perhaps TRBD1 (5 bases). Trimming stripped 5 bases from V and 6 bases from J, with 16 bases between. The germline V gene encodes CDR1 KGHDR and CDR2 SFDVKD. The CDR3 extends over 15 amino acids.

In this sample, this clonotype turned up a few times. The chain is built from TRBV9 and TRBJ2-7; D is undetermined. Deletions cut 4 bases from V and 6 bases from J, with 14 bases between. CDR1 SGDLS and CDR2 YYNGEE come from the germline V gene. The CDR3 is 13 amino acids. DNA of the CDR3: TGTGCCAGCAGCTCTACCTCGGGTTCCGAGCAGTACTTC. Protein sequence: CASSSTSGSEQYF.

This clonotype was counted a few times. The chain carries TRBV28 and TRBJ2-7, with D possibly matching TRBD1 (6 bases). Germline V lookup: CDR1 MDHEN, CDR2 SYDVKM. This CDR3 is built from 13 residues. V was cut by 7 bases and J by 1 base, with 11 bases left in between. The CDR3, as DNA: TGTGCCAGCAAGGGGGACACATCCTACGAGCAGTACTTC. It translates to CASKGDTSYEQYF.

This clonotype was recorded at least ten times. The chain joins TRBV10-3 to TRBJ1-5, with TRBD1 identical over 10 bases. The V and J ends lost 0 bases and 6 bases, in that order; junction bases with no gene match: 2. Germline V lookup: CDR1 ENHRY, CDR2 SYGVKD. CDR3 size: 15 residues. CDR3 region: CAISESGTGVQPQHF. CDR3 coding DNA: TGTGCCATCAGTGAGTCGGGGACAGGGGTTCAGCCCCAGCATTTT.

The V call is TRBV4-3, the J call TRBJ2-7, with 11 bases fitting TRBD2. CDR3 length: 15 amino acids. The germline V gene has CDR1 LGHNA and CDR2 YSLEER. Germline trimming cut 2 bases from V and 5 bases from J; bases unmatched to any gene: 5. The CDR3: CASSQTSGRSHEQYF. The CDR3 bases are TGCGCCAGCAGCCAAACTAGCGGGAGATCCCACGAGCAGTACTTC.

This chain uses TRBV7-2 with TRBJ2-7, with 8 bases fitting TRBD2. CDR3 length: 14 residues. The trim removed 3 bases at V and 2 bases at J, leaving 3 bases unmatched. The germline V gene has CDR1 SGHTA and CDR2 FQGNSA. The DNA of the CDR3 is TGTGCCAGCAGCTTGACTAGCGTCGCCTACGAGCAGTACTTC. Its translation: CASSLTSVAYEQYF.

This clonotype was counted between two and nine times. The chain employs TRBV7-2 and TRBJ2-7, with 8 nucleotides matching TRBD1. Trimming at V came to 5 bases and at J to 12 bases, leaving 9 bases not matched to a gene. Per the germline V gene, CDR1 is SGHTA and CDR2 is FQGNSA. CDR3 length equals 12 residues. CDR3 sequence: CASSLKGDRTYF. The CDR3 coding sequence is TGTGCCAGCAGCCTTAAGGGGGACAGGACGTACTTC.

This clonotype showed up just a few times. This chain links TRBV20-1 with TRBJ2-4, with D perhaps TRBD1 or TRBD2 (5 bases each). The ends were cut back, 6 bases at V and 6 bases at J, with 15 bases in the middle. The CDR3 loop spans 13 amino acids. Germline V gene data show CDR1 as DFQATT and CDR2 as SNEGSKA (reference sequence). CDR3 sequence: CSASTGRGNIQYF. CDR3 DNA sequence: TGCAGTGCAAGTACGGGAAGGGGAAACATTCAGTACTTC.

This clonotype was seen ten or more times. The rearrangement links TRBV29-1 to TRBJ2-7; TRBD2 matches at 7 bases. CDR3 length equals 15 residues. Germline V gene lookup returns CDR1 SQVTM and CDR2 ANQGSEA. V trimming: 0 bases; J trimming: 5 bases; junction bases outside the gene matches: 10. Written as DNA, the CDR3 is TGCAGCGTTGAAGAAGGGCGCGGGAGTCTCGACGAGCAGTACTTC. This gives the protein CSVEEGRGSLDEQYF.

There are a few counts of this clonotype. CDR3 sequence reads: CASSLAAGQGINEQFF. DNA for the CDR3: TGTGCCAGCAGCTTAGCTGCCGGACAGGGTATCAATGAGCAGTTCTTC. This chain joins TRBV7-2 and TRBJ2-1; 8 bases are shared with TRBD1. This CDR3 is 16 amino acids long. V shed 0 bases, J shed 6 bases, and the junction held 7 bases outside the gene matches. Germline V gene data show CDR1 as SGHTA and CDR2 as FQGNSA.

This clonotype was seen many times. The V call is TRBV21-1, the J call TRBJ1-2. TRBV21-1 is recorded as a pseudogene. The CDR3 loop spans 13 amino acids. The CDR3 bases are TGTGCCAGCAGCAAAGAGGCAGCCTATGGCTACACCTTC. Its protein is CASSKEAAYGYTF.

This clonotype was seen more than once but under ten times. The chain carries TRBV20-1 and TRBJ2-7, with D perhaps TRBD2 (5 bases). The CDR3 length is 14 residues. With 4 bases removed from V and 4 bases from J, the gap between germline ends came to 17 bases. Germline V lookup: CDR1 DFQATT, CDR2 SNEGSKA (reference sequence). The CDR3 bases are TGCAGTGCTATGGGCGGGCGTAGTGGGTACGAGCAGTACTTC. The encoded protein is CSAMGGRSGYEQYF.

J is TRBJ2-5 and V is TRBV28; 10 nucleotides agree with TRBD2. The CDR3 consists of 15 residues. From germline, CDR1 is MDHEN and CDR2 SYDVKM. Germline trimming cut 6 bases from V and 6 bases from J; bases unmatched to any gene: 10. The CDR3 region is CASRITAGGLKTQYF. The CDR3 coding sequence is TGTGCCAGCAGGATAACAGCGGGGGGGCTGAAGACCCAGTACTTC.

This clonotype has a count of ten or more. This chain uses TRBV29-1 with TRBJ2-3, with D possibly TRBD2 on 6 matching bases. Trimming removed 7 bases from V and 6 bases from J, with 14 bases in between. CDR3 length equals 12 residues. The germline V gene has CDR1 SQVTM and CDR2 ANQGSEA. The CDR3 DNA reads as TGCAGCGGATCTCCGGCGGGGGATACGCAGTATTTT. Translated, it gives CSGSPAGDTQYF.

V usage is TRBV6-1 and J usage is TRBJ2-3; no definite D call. Germline CDR1 MNHNS, CDR2 SASEGT. The CDR3 consists of 13 residues. V lost 5 bases, J lost 3 bases, and 9 bases lay in between. The CDR3 reads CASSKSRTDTQYF. The CDR3, as DNA: TGTGCCAGCAGTAAAAGTCGTACAGATACGCAGTATTTT.

A few counts support this clonotype. This sequence joins TRBV5-1 and TRBJ2-1, with TRBD2 identical over 11 bases. Trimming cost V 3 bases and J 9 bases; bases outside gene matches: 2. CDR1 is SGHRS and CDR2 is YFSETQ in the germline V gene. The CDR3 sequence is 13 residues long. CDR3 DNA sequence: TGCGCCAGCAGCTCGACTAGCGGGATTGAGCAGTTCTTC. This codes for CASSSTSGIEQFF.

This clonotype occurred a few times. V usage is TRBV20-1 and J usage is TRBJ2-3, with 9 bases aligning to TRBD2. Germline assignment: CDR1 DFQATT and CDR2 SNEGSKA (reference sequence). V shed 6 bases and J 0 bases; nucleotides not matched to a gene: 13. The CDR3 covers 17 residues. The CDR3 protein is CSASFRGGVASTDTQYF. The CDR3 DNA sequence: TGCAGTGCATCGTTTCGCGGGGGGGTCGCTAGCACAGATACGCAGTATTTT.

This clonotype showed up just a few times. V usage is TRBV28 and J usage is TRBJ2-3; 7 bases agree with TRBD1. This CDR3 spans 15 amino acids. Germline assignment: CDR1 MDHEN and CDR2 SYDVKM. V trimming: 2 bases; J trimming: 1 base; junction bases outside the gene matches: 3. In DNA form, the CDR3 reads TGTGCCAGCAGTTTAAGAGGGACAGGCACAGATACGCAGTATTTT. Its translation is CASSLRGTGTDTQYF.

V is TRBV18 and J is TRBJ2-1; D is uncertain. The CDR3 totals 16 residues. Trimming stripped 5 bases from V and 7 bases from J, with 21 bases between. CDR1 and CDR2 from the germline V gene are KGHSH and LQKENI. This chain's CDR3 is CASSASSGFGMNEQFF. The CDR3 DNA sequence: TGTGCCAGCTCAGCCTCCTCCGGTTTCGGCATGAATGAGCAGTTCTTC.

The chain carries TRBV20-1 and TRBJ2-1; D is possibly TRBD2 (6 bases). Looked up from germline, CDR1 is DFQATT and CDR2 is SNEGSKA (reference sequence). V was trimmed by 3 bases and J by 12 bases, leaving 18 bases between them. This CDR3 contains 13 residues. CDR3 amino acids: CSARGRELAGQFF. The DNA of the CDR3 is TGCAGTGCTAGGGGCCGGGAGCTTGCGGGGCAGTTCTTC.